Presented here are 19 T cell receptor beta chains from one specimen sequenced in a study of blood T cell repertoires in COVID-19. Sequencing was performed with immunoSEQ multiplex PCR; in TCRdb, only in-frame clones are kept and a portion is missing. Altogether over 150,000 clones are present, around nine tenths being singletons, with the ten largest covering 12%. Source material: peripheral blood. These receptors came from a woman aged 70-85 years with COVID-19, enrolled during active disease.

CDR3 sequence reads: CASKGFRDSPLHF. The CDR3 DNA is TGTGCCAGCAAGGGGTTCCGGGATTCACCCCTCCACTTT. This chain joins TRBV12-3 or TRBV12-4 and TRBJ1-6; D is possibly TRBD1 (5 bases). The V gene lost 7 bases and the J gene lost 8 bases, with 12 bases spanning the gap. CDR3 length equals 13 residues.

This clone was found once. This rearrangement joins TRBV14 to TRBJ1-2, with TRBD1 matching 7 bases. CDR1 is SGHDN, CDR2 FVKESK, per germline. The ends lost 3 bases at V and 4 bases at J; junction bases unmatched: 11. The CDR3 has 16 amino acids. The CDR3 sequence is CASSHETGTALYGYTF. CDR3 sequence (DNA): TGTGCCAGCAGCCATGAAACCGGGACAGCGCTCTATGGCTACACCTTC.

This clone was seen just once. The chain employs TRBV5-1 and TRBJ2-7; 9 bases agree with TRBD1. V was clipped by 6 bases and J by 3 bases; unmatched bases: 10. Per germline, CDR1 SGHRS and CDR2 YFSETQ. This CDR3 is built from 15 residues. The CDR3 coding sequence is TGCGCCAGCACCAAGGGACAGGGTAATTACTACGAGCAGTACTTC. The encoded protein is CASTKGQGNYYEQYF.

V gene TRBV29-1 combines with J gene TRBJ1-1; tentative D call: TRBD1 (6 bases). Trimming stripped 8 bases from V and 4 bases from J, with 14 bases between. The germline V gene has CDR1 SQVTM and CDR2 ANQGSEA. This CDR3 comprises 12 residues. CDR3: CSIRGGGTEAFF. As DNA, the CDR3 is TGCAGCATAAGAGGGGGGGGCACTGAAGCTTTCTTT.

The chain employs TRBV19 and TRBJ2-3; TRBD2 might be the D (6 bases). Per the germline V gene, CDR1 is LNHDA and CDR2 is SQIVND (reference sequence). This CDR3 has 14 amino acids. With 5 bases removed from V and 2 bases from J, the gap between germline ends came to 11 bases. The CDR3 DNA is TGTGCCAGTAGTCGTGGGGGGACCACAGATACGCAGTATTTT. It encodes CASSRGGTTDTQYF.

In its sample, this clone was seen once. The chain employs TRBV18 and TRBJ2-4, with 9 bases that match TRBD1. The CDR3 is made up of 15 amino acids. The J segment lost 9 bases and the V segment lost 3 bases, leaving 9 bases of the junction unmatched. The germline V gene has CDR1 KGHSH and CDR2 LQKENI. The CDR3: CASSPQQGAQGIQYF. The DNA of the CDR3 is TGTGCCAGCTCACCGCAACAGGGGGCGCAGGGCATTCAGTACTTC. The complete variable domain, with remaining parts taken from reference TRBV18 and TRBJ2-4, reads NAGVMQNPRHLVRRRGQEARLRCSPMKGHSHVYWYRQLPEEGLKFMVYLQKENIIDESGMPKERFSAEFPKEGPSILRIQQVVRGDSAAYFCASSPQQGAQGIQYFGAGTRLSVL.

The chain links TRBV30 to TRBJ2-5, with 8 bases fitting TRBD1. The CDR3 has 12 amino acids. In germline, CDR1 is GTSNPN, CDR2 SVGIG (reference sequence). V lost 5 bases to trimming and J lost 5 bases; unmatched junction nucleotides: 4. CDR3 bases: TGTGCCTGGGACAGGGGCATCGAGACCCAGTACTTC. It translates to CAWDRGIETQYF.

CDR3 sequence reads: CASSLEKVYEQYF. For the CDR3, the DNA is TGCGCCAGCAGCCTTGAGAAAGTCTACGAGCAGTACTTC. The chain employs TRBV5-1 and TRBJ2-7; unclear D gene. This CDR3 has 13 residues. Germline values: CDR1 SGHRS, CDR2 YFSETQ. Trimming left V 4 bases short and J 3 bases short, with 11 bases between.

V gene TRBV6-5 combines with J gene TRBJ1-2; TRBD1 aligns across 9 bases. This CDR3 spans 13 amino acids. The germline V gene has CDR1 MNHEY and CDR2 SVGAGI. Unmatched junction bases numbered 4, after V lost 6 bases and J lost 5 bases. In nucleotides, the CDR3 is TGTGCCAGCAGCCCGACAGGGGGTTATGGCTACACCTTC. This encodes CASSPTGGYGYTF.

The chain links TRBV9 to TRBJ2-3, with a possible D match to TRBD2 (5 bases). This CDR3 comprises 16 residues. Deletions cut 5 bases from V and 0 bases from J, with 16 bases between. CDR1 and CDR2 from the germline V gene are SGDLS and YYNGEE. The CDR3 sequence: CASSVTVGGSTDTQYF. The CDR3 DNA sequence: TGTGCCAGCAGTGTTACGGTGGGCGGGAGCACAGATACGCAGTATTTT.

V usage is TRBV19 and J usage is TRBJ2-7; 9 bases align to TRBD1. Trimming took 3 bases from V and 2 from J; bases not matched to a gene: 8. Germline CDR1 reads LNHDA; CDR2 reads SQIVND (reference sequence). There are 16 residues in the CDR3. The CDR3 nucleotides read TGTGCCAGTAGTATTAACAGGGGGCACCTTACCTACGAGCAGTACTTC. It specifies CASSINRGHLTYEQYF. The complete variable domain, with remaining parts taken from reference TRBV19 and TRBJ2-7, reads DGGITQSPKYLFRKEGQNVTLSCEQNLNHDAMYWYRQDPGQGLRLIYYSQIVNDFQKGDIAEGYSVSREKKESFPLTVTSAQKNPTAFYLCASSINRGHLTYEQYFGPGTRLTVT.

The chain carries TRBV28 and TRBJ2-7, with 10 nucleotides matching TRBD1. Trimming took 6 bases from V and 5 from J; bases not matched to a gene: 10. The CDR3 has 15 amino acids. Per germline, CDR1 MDHEN and CDR2 SYDVKM. The CDR3 region has the DNA TGTGCCAGCAGGGACGGGACAGGGGAGCTGAACGAGCAGTACTTC. Its protein product is CASRDGTGELNEQYF.

The chain recombines TRBV9 with TRBJ1-6, with TRBD1 identical over 9 bases. The CDR3 runs to 15 residues. In germline, CDR1 is SGDLS, CDR2 YYNGEE. V lost 3 bases, J lost 7 bases, and 5 bases stayed unmatched. This CDR3 is CASSARQGENSPLHF. Here the CDR3 DNA reads TGTGCCAGCAGCGCAAGACAGGGGGAAAATTCACCCCTCCACTTT.

This clone showed up just once. The V call is TRBV6-5, the J call TRBJ1-2, with 10 bases aligning to TRBD1. The CDR3 covers 14 residues. V trimming: 6 bases; J trimming: 5 bases; junction bases outside the gene matches: 6. Per germline, CDR1 MNHEY and CDR2 SVGAGI. The CDR3: CASRSTGGAYGYTF. CDR3 nucleotides: TGTGCCAGCAGGTCGACAGGGGGCGCGTATGGCTACACCTTC.

The rearrangement uses TRBV6-2 or TRBV6-3 and TRBJ1-6; TRBD1 matches 9 bases. The germline V gene encodes CDR1 MNHEY and CDR2 SVGEGT. The CDR3 length is 15 residues. Trimming cost V 2 bases and J 5 bases; bases outside gene matches: 1. Here the CDR3 reads CASSYRTGDNSPLHF. For the CDR3, the DNA is TGTGCCAGCAGTTACCGGACAGGGGATAATTCACCCCTCCACTTT.

This chain connects TRBV21-1 to TRBJ1-2; TRBD1, as called in the table, went unchecked against the DNA. TRBV21-1 is assigned pseudogene status. CDR3 length: 17 residues. The CDR3 region has the DNA TGTGCCAGCAGCAAAGGGGGATTATTCGGGGACAGGATAGGCTACACCTTC. This translates into CASSKGGLFGDRIGYTF.

The chain joins TRBV20-1 to TRBJ2-3; D perhaps matches TRBD2 (5 bases). The CDR3 length is 11 residues. Germline V gives CDR1 DFQATT, CDR2 SNEGSKA (reference sequence). CDR3 sequence: CSAEATDTQYF. In nucleotides, the CDR3 is TGCAGCGCGGAGGCCACAGATACGCAGTATTTT.

The V gene is TRBV29-1, the J gene TRBJ1-1, with a tentative D call TRBD1 (6 bases). This CDR3 region has 12 residues. Trimming took off 7 bases at V and 0 bases at J, with 9 bases between the two ends. Per the germline V gene, CDR1 is SQVTM and CDR2 is ANQGSEA. The CDR3 nucleotides read TGCAGCGGCCGGACAGTGAACACTGAAGCTTTCTTT. Protein sequence: CSGRTVNTEAFF.

This clone has just a few counts. V usage is TRBV6-5 and J usage is TRBJ1-4; D is unclear. CDR3 size: 14 residues. The germline CDR1 and CDR2 sequences are MNHEY and SVGAGI. Trimming left V 7 bases short and J 7 bases short, with 16 bases between. In DNA, the CDR3 is TGTGCCAGCACCATCCTTATTAAGAGTGAAAAACTGTTTTTT. Translated: CASTILIKSEKLFF.